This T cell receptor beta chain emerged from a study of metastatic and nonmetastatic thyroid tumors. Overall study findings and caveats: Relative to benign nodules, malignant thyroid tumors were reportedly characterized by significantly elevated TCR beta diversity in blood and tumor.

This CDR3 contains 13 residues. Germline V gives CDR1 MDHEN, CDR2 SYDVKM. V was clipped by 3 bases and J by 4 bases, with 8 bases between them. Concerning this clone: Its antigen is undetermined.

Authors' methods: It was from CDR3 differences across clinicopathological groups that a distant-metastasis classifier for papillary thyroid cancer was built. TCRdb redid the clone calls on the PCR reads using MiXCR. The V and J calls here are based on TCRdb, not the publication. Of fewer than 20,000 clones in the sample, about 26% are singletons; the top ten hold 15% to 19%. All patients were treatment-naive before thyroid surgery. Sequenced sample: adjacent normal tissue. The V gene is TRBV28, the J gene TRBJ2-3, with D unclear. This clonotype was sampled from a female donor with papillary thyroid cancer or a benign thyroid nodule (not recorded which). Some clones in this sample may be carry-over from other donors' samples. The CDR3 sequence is CASSLRGPDTQYF. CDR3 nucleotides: TGTGCCAGCAGTTTGCGCGGCCCAGATACGCAGTATTTT. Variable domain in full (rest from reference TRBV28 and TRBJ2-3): DVKVTQSSRYLVKRTGEKVFLECVQDMDHENMFWYRQDPGLGLRLIYFSYDVKMKEKGDIPEGYSVSREKKERFSLILESASTNQTSMYLCASSLRGPDTQYFGPGTRLTVL.